This T cell receptor (beta chain) was profiled in a study of shared clonotypes between healthy human individuals. Findings and limits, study-wide: A limitation of the genetic and exposure-history diversity represented arose from few donors. Approximately 5.4% of naive CD4 clonotypes were common to several donors.

Concerning this clone itself: Its antigen remains unidentified.

The method was immunoSEQ multiplex PCR; TCRdb's version includes in-frame clones alone and lacks a portion of them. The sample includes approximately 2,200,000 clones, 90% to 95% of them seen just once. Trimming stripped 7 bases from V and 5 bases from J, with 17 bases between. This CDR3 is built from 14 residues. CDR1 is SEHNR, CDR2 FQNEAQ, per germline (reference sequence). The naive CD8 subset, CD45RO-negative cells positively selected for CCR7, excluded terminally differentiated effector memory CD45RA+ cells. The V gene is TRBV7-9, the J gene TRBJ1-1; D gene uncertain. The TCR originated in a man aged 18 to 29 in good health. Some clones in this sample may be carry-over from other donors' samples. Material: naive CD8+ T cells from PBMCs. Here the CDR3 DNA reads TGTGCCAGCACCTCCGCCTTTGTAGCGACTGAAGCTTTCTTT. Protein product: CASTSAFVATEAFF.